This T cell receptor (beta chain) was captured by sequencing in a study of blood T cell repertoires in COVID-19 (TCRdb year 2020). Turning to the overall study: Samples covering the acute and convalescent phases of COVID-19 were provided by collaborators in the United States, Italy and Spain. The material from the prospective study consisted of cDNA or gDNA derived from T cells, B-cell-depleted T cells, or PBMCs. The dataset comprised deeply sampled blood TCRbeta repertoires from subjects exposed to, actively infected with, or recovered from COVID-19. The repertoires were released in a freely available public database meant as a resource for research on the immune response to SARS-CoV-2. The samples were drawn from the first 160 participants of the ongoing ImmuneRACE study and from some 1,300 subjects provided by 6 global collaborators. Nearly every sample came with metadata listing a de-identified subject ID, COVID-19 status, age in years and sex. Where available, HLA class I and class II types were obtained from metadata supplied by the sample provider rather than from assay-based typing.

This clone showed up just once. The specificity of this receptor is unknown. No much larger clone exists at a distance of one base, and base qualities are not known. Each collaborating institution followed its own protocols to collect whole blood in K2EDTA tubes. Collaborator samples were shipped for TCRbeta analysis as frozen whole blood, isolated PBMCs, or DNA extracted from either sample type. V drops 8 bases and J drops 4 bases, leaving 12 bases in between. Including cysteine and phenylalanine, the CDR3 has 13 amino acids. The kept DNA is CDR3 alone, 39 bases in frame from the first base. Reading the germline V gene (reference sequence) gives CDR1 LNHDA and CDR2 SQIVND. TCRbeta CDR3 regions were amplified from genomic DNA by means of the immunoSEQ Assay, a bias-controlled multiplex PCR. In the original analysis: The number of nucleated cells in each sample was estimated by amplification of reference gene primers within the assay. To quantify the absolute abundance of each unique TCRbeta CDR3 rearrangement, sequence reads were collapsed and filtered. Productive Simpson clonality was computed per sample as the square root of Simpson's diversity index over productive rearrangements. Drawn from immuneACCESS, this table holds only the in-frame rearrangements with V and J called that TCRdb kept. Clones are partly lost; checked studies trace under half to an unresolved V gene and leave the rest unexplained. For V, J and clone size, that table is used; D and trimming come from the DNA. This sample has about 100,000 clones in its table, and around 86% of those were observed once. The ten largest make up more than 3.5% of the sample.

Results and caveats for the whole study, not just this receptor: The quantity of clinical and demographic metadata differed by source and by participant and was supplied without curation.

Here the chain combines TRBV19 and TRBJ1-3; TRBD1 is possibly the D segment (5 matching bases). The sample consisted of peripheral blood. The clonotype originates from a woman between 65 and 79 years old with acute or convalescent COVID-19. In nucleotide form, the sequence is TGTGCCAGTGACCGGGGGTCCGGAAACACCATATATTTT. It codes for CASDRGSGNTIYF.